Following are 22 T cell receptor beta chains from one sample sequenced in a study of cytomegalovirus exposure and HLA in healthy donors. Use of 60 Vbeta and 13 Jbeta primers characterized the PCR. The repertoire was sequenced with immunoSEQ multiplex PCR; TCRdb's copy has only in-frame clones and lacks some. The data contain 100,000 to 150,000 clones, approximately 84% of them seen just once; the ten biggest clones take up approximately 3%. Sequencing input: PBMCs. The receptors come from a boy aged 2 to 10 in good health and CMV-seronegative.

Remarks on this clone: At the DNA level, this CDR3 is encoded by other sequences in the same sample as well. The chain employs TRBV18 and TRBJ1-2; 7 bases match TRBD1. Germline CDR1 KGHSH, CDR2 LQKENI. The CDR3 loop spans 16 amino acids. V trimming: 2 bases; J trimming: 6 bases; junction bases outside the gene matches: 12. CDR3 region: CASSPYPWGQSHGYTF. CDR3 coding DNA: TGTGCCAGCTCACCATACCCCTGGGGACAGTCCCATGGCTACACCTTC. The full variable domain, its missing parts supplied by reference TRBV18 and TRBJ1-2, is NAGVMQNPRHLVRRRGQEARLRCSPMKGHSHVYWYRQLPEEGLKFMVYLQKENIIDESGMPKERFSAEFPKEGPSILRIQQVVRGDSAAYFCASSPYPWGQSHGYTFGSGTRLTVV.

The V call is TRBV6-4, the J call TRBJ1-2; 10 positions agree with TRBD1. Trimming removed 4 bases from V and 10 bases from J; junction bases left unmatched: 6. CDR3 length equals 13 residues. The germline gives CDR1 MRHNA, CDR2 SNTAGT. The CDR3 spells CASSAGTGAYYTF. As DNA, the CDR3 is TGTGCCAGCAGTGCCGGGACAGGGGCTTACTACACCTTC.

This clone was picked up a small number of times. Other DNA sequences in the same sample also yield this CDR3. The chain links TRBV6-1 to TRBJ1-4; 8 positions agree with TRBD1. Germline CDR1 MNHNS, CDR2 SASEGT. V dropped 1 base and J dropped 7; count of bases not matched to a gene: 5. CDR3 length: 15 amino acids. In DNA, the CDR3 is TGTGCCAGCAGTGAAGGCGGACAGGGTGGTGAAAAACTGTTTTTT. It encodes CASSEGGQGGEKLFF.

This clone has a handful of counts. The chain combines TRBV18 with TRBJ2-2; perhaps TRBD1 as D (6 bases). The CDR3 has 17 residues. Germline V gene data show CDR1 as KGHSH and CDR2 as LQKENI. The V and J ends lost 3 bases and 0 bases respectively, with 14 bases between them. The CDR3 DNA follows: TGTGCCAGCTCACCCTTAGGTGCAGGGGCGAACACCGGGGAGCTGTTTTTT. It yields the protein CASSPLGAGANTGELFF.

The chain joins TRBV6-1 to TRBJ2-7; 7 bases are a match to TRBD1. V lost 4 bases to trimming and J lost 1 base; unmatched junction nucleotides: 4. The germline V gene encodes CDR1 MNHNS and CDR2 SASEGT. The CDR3 consists of 14 residues. As DNA, the CDR3 is TGTGCCAGCAGTGGAGGGGGCTATTCCTACGAGCAGTACGTC. Its translation: CASSGGGYSYEQYV.

The genes are TRBV4-1 and TRBJ1-5; D unclear. In germline, CDR1 is MGHRA, CDR2 YSYEKL. The CDR3 spans 16 residues. Trimming shortened V by 1 base and J by 0 bases, and 10 bases separated the two germline ends. CDR3 sequence (DNA): TGCGCCAGCAGCCAAGTCCTAAGTAATAGCAATCAGCCCCAGCATTTT. Protein: CASSQVLSNSNQPQHF.

Only one count was recorded for this clone. V gene TRBV6-5 combines with J gene TRBJ2-5; 7 bases line up with TRBD1. The junction had 1 base not matched to a gene; V was cut back by 6 bases and J by 3 bases. This CDR3 is 12 amino acids long. Looked up from germline, CDR1 is MNHEY and CDR2 is SVGAGI. CDR3 DNA: TGTGCCAGCAGAACAGGGGAAGAGACCCAGTACTTC. Translated: CASRTGEETQYF.

The chain employs TRBV5-4 and TRBJ1-2; TRBD1 is a possible D gene (6 bases). V shed 0 bases and J shed 4 bases, with 16 bases lying between them. The CDR3 totals 16 residues. From germline, CDR1 is SGHNT and CDR2 YYREEE (reference sequence). CDR3 sequence reads: CASSLGDTGHSYGYTF. CDR3 DNA sequence: TGTGCCAGCAGCTTGGGCGACACGGGACACTCCTATGGCTACACCTTC. Drawing the rest from reference TRBV5-4 and TRBJ1-2, the complete variable domain is ETGVTQSPTHLIKTRGQQVTLRCSSQSGHNTVSWYQQALGQGPQFIFQYYREEENGRGNFPPRFSGLQFPNYSSELNVNALELDDSALYLCASSLGDTGHSYGYTFGSGTRLTVV.

V and J are TRBV27 and TRBJ1-2, with 8 bases aligning to TRBD1. CDR1 MNHEY and CDR2 SMNVEV come from the germline V gene (reference sequence). Trimming removed 8 bases from V and 4 bases from J; junction bases left unmatched: 15. This CDR3 region has 16 residues. The CDR3 sequence: CASSPWGNRGSYGYTF. In nucleotides, the CDR3 is TGTGCCAGCTCTCCCTGGGGCAACAGGGGGTCCTATGGCTACACCTTC.

In its sample, this clone was seen a few times. The V gene is TRBV6-5, the J gene TRBJ1-1; 7 bases are shared with TRBD1. The CDR3 consists of 14 residues. Germline V gene data show CDR1 as MNHEY and CDR2 as SVGAGI. Trimming cost V 4 bases and J 6 bases; bases outside gene matches: 8. CDR3 bases: TGTGCCAGCAGTTTCCCGACAGGGTCCGCTGAAGCTTTCTTT. This gives the protein CASSFPTGSAEAFF.

V is TRBV18 and J is TRBJ1-2; D gene ambiguous. V was cut by 5 bases and J by 4 bases, with 11 bases left in between. Germline assignment: CDR1 KGHSH and CDR2 LQKENI. This CDR3 is built from 13 residues. The CDR3 DNA follows: TGTGCCAGCTCATACGACACCCCCTATGGCTACACCTTC. Protein product: CASSYDTPYGYTF.

The J gene is TRBJ2-3, the V gene TRBV4-1; a possible D gene is TRBD2 (5 bases). The V gene lost 2 bases and the J gene lost 2 bases, with 11 bases spanning the gap. Germline V gene lookup returns CDR1 MGHRA and CDR2 YSYEKL. The length of the CDR3 is 15 residues. The CDR3 loop is CASSQFPRDTDTQYF. In nucleotides, the CDR3 is TGCGCCAGCAGCCAATTCCCACGGGACACAGATACGCAGTATTTT.

J is TRBJ2-1 and V is TRBV29-1; D is possibly TRBD2 (7 bases). This CDR3 has 14 amino acids. Trimming took 4 bases from V and 0 from J, leaving 10 bases between them. Looked up from germline, CDR1 is SQVTM and CDR2 is ANQGSEA. CDR3 sequence: CSVVRGGSYNEQFF. Written as DNA, the CDR3 is TGCAGCGTTGTTAGGGGGGGCTCCTACAATGAGCAGTTCTTC.

This chain connects TRBV15 to TRBJ2-5, with 8 positions matching TRBD1. This CDR3 is built from 13 residues. CDR1 LNHNV and CDR2 YYDKDF come from the germline V gene (reference sequence). Trimming at V came to 4 bases and at J to 5 bases, leaving 3 bases not matched to a gene. CDR3 sequence (DNA): TGTGCCACCAGCACGACAGGGGAGGAGACCCAGTACTTC. It encodes CATSTTGEETQYF. Variable domain in full (rest from reference TRBV15 and TRBJ2-5): DAMVIQNPRYQVTQFGKPVTLSCSQTLNHNVMYWYQQKSSQAPKLLFHYYDKDFNNEADTPDNFQSRRPNTSFCFLDIRSPGLGDTAMYLCATSTTGEETQYFGPGTRLLVL.

The chain links TRBV5-1 to TRBJ2-7; 11 bases are a match to TRBD1. This CDR3 contains 13 residues. Losses at the gene ends were 3 bases for V and 7 bases for J; bases not matched to a gene: 3. In germline, CDR1 is SGHRS, CDR2 YFSETQ. CDR3 loop: CASSWTGGNEQYF. The CDR3 nucleotides are TGCGCCAGCAGCTGGACAGGGGGCAATGAGCAGTACTTC.

As for this clone: Other nucleotide sequences in the sample specify the same CDR3. DNA of the CDR3: TGTGCCAGCAGCCCCACCTTGAGCACCAACACTGAAGCTTTCTTT. Its translation: CASSPTLSTNTEAFF. The rearrangement uses TRBV6-5 and TRBJ1-1; D gene uncertain. The germline CDR1 and CDR2 sequences are MNHEY and SVGAGI. V was trimmed by 6 bases and J by 2 bases, leaving 16 bases between them. The CDR3 is 15 amino acids.

This sequence joins TRBV11-1 and TRBJ1-2; D gene uncertain. Trimming removed 5 bases at V and 6 bases at J, with 13 bases between. Germline CDR1 reads SGHAT; CDR2 reads FQDESV (reference sequence). The CDR3 spans 13 residues. The CDR3 loop is CASSPRGSDGYTF. For the CDR3, the DNA is TGTGCCAGCAGCCCGCGCGGATCGGATGGCTACACCTTC.

The chain has TRBV10-3 and TRBJ2-1; D gene ambiguous. The V gene's germline CDR1 is ENHRY and CDR2 SYGVKD. The CDR3 spans 12 residues. Trimming removed 0 bases from V and 7 bases from J, with 4 bases in between. CDR3 bases: TGTGCCATCAGTGAGTCTCTAAATGAGCAGTTCTTC. Translation: CAISESLNEQFF.

This chain uses TRBV11-2 with TRBJ1-1; perhaps TRBD1 as D (6 bases). The germline gives CDR1 SGHAT, CDR2 FQNNGV. CDR3 size: 16 residues. V dropped 0 bases and J dropped 5 bases, with 16 bases sitting between them. The chain's CDR3 is CASSLDQRPRGTEAFF. CDR3 in DNA: TGTGCCAGCAGCTTAGATCAGAGGCCAAGGGGGACTGAAGCTTTCTTT.

The V gene is TRBV28, the J gene TRBJ1-2; D call uncertain. Germline CDR1 is MDHEN and CDR2 is SYDVKM. This CDR3 region has 13 residues. V lost 2 bases, J lost 4 bases, and 8 bases lay in between. In DNA, the CDR3 is TGTGCCAGCAGTTTAATAGGAGTCTATGGCTACACCTTC. Residues: CASSLIGVYGYTF.

This chain links TRBV19 with TRBJ2-7; 7 nucleotides agree with TRBD1. Trimming removed 8 bases from V and 6 bases from J; junction bases left unmatched: 13. Germline V gene data show CDR1 as LNHDA and CDR2 as SQIVND (reference sequence). This CDR3 has 14 residues. The chain's CDR3 is CASEQRGLGGEQYF. The CDR3 DNA reads TGTGCCAGTGAGCAGAGGGGGCTAGGTGGCGAGCAGTACTTC.

The rearrangement uses TRBV7-8 and TRBJ2-1; the D gene is possibly TRBD2 (6 bases). CDR1 SGHVS and CDR2 FQNEAQ come from the germline V gene. The CDR3 is made up of 16 amino acids. V lost 6 bases and J lost 8, with 23 bases in between. The CDR3 bases are TGTGCCAGCAGTCCTCCCCCGGGGGAGCCCCTCGATGAGCAGTTCTTC. Its translation is CASSPPPGEPLDEQFF.